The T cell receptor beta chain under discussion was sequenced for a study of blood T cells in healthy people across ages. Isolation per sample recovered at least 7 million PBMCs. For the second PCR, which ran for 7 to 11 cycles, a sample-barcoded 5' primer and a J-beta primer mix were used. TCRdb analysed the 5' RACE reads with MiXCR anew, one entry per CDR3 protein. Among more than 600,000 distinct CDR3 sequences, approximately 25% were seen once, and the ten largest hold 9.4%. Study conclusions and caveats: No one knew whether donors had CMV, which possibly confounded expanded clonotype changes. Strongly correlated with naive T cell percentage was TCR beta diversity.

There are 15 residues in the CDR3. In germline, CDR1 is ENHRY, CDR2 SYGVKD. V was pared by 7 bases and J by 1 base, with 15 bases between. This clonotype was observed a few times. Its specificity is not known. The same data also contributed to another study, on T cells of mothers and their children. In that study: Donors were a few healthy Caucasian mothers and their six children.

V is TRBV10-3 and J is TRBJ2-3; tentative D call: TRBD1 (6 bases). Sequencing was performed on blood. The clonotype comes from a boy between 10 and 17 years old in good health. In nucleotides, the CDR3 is TGTGCCATCACCGAGGGGGTCGAAGGCACAGATACGCAGTATTTT. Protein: CAITEGVEGTDTQYF.